The present T cell receptor (beta chain) was sequenced within a study of blood T cell repertoires in COVID-19. The CDR3 is 16 residues long. CDR1 is MNHNS and CDR2 is SASEGT in the germline V gene. V was clipped by 4 bases and J by 0 bases; unmatched bases: 5. Sequenced by immunoSEQ multiplex PCR; TCRdb stores in-frame clones only, minus some. Here the sample spans approximately 400,000 clones, around 87% being singletons. The sample was PBMCs or T cells enriched from blood (not recorded which). The clonotype was recovered from a man aged 25-40 years who had recovered from COVID-19. The rearrangement uses TRBV6-1 and TRBJ2-2, with 7 bases that match TRBD1. CDR3 in DNA: TGTGCCAGCAGTGGATTGGGACAGCCGAACACCGGGGAGCTGTTTTTT. Amino acids: CASSGLGQPNTGELFF.